This entry lists 24 T cell receptor beta chains sequenced from one sample in a study of cytomegalovirus exposure and HLA in healthy donors. The PCR ran on 60 Vbeta and 13 Jbeta primers. The table came from immunoSEQ multiplex PCR; TCRdb's copy has only in-frame clones and leaves some out. The table has over 150,000 clones, 87% seen once; the top ten hold 0.85%. Material: PBMCs. The source of these receptors is a woman between 25 and 40 years old in good health and CMV-seronegative.

V is TRBV9 and J is TRBJ2-1, with D possibly matching TRBD2 (5 bases). The CDR3 extends over 16 amino acids. The germline V gene encodes CDR1 SGDLS and CDR2 YYNGEE. V lost 4 bases and J 3 bases, leaving 17 bases between the germline ends. The CDR3 nucleotides read TGTGCCAGCAGCAACAACCGGGGAATCCACTACAATGAGCAGTTCTTC. It is translated as CASSNNRGIHYNEQFF. The whole variable domain, remainder taken from reference TRBV9 and TRBJ2-1, is DSGVTQTPKHLITATGQRVTLRCSPRSGDLSVYWYQQSLDQGLQFLIQYYNGEERAKGNILERFSAQQFPDLHSELNLSSLELGDSALYFCASSNNRGIHYNEQFFGPGTRLTVL.

Here the CDR3 reads CASSLSSGIHEQFF. The CDR3 DNA sequence: TGTGCCAGCAGCTTAAGTAGCGGGATCCATGAGCAGTTCTTC. The chain has TRBV7-2 and TRBJ2-1; 8 bases agree with TRBD2. The V segment lost 2 bases and the J segment 8 bases; nucleotides outside the gene matches: 5. Germline CDR1 SGHTA, CDR2 FQGNSA. This CDR3 comprises 14 residues.

This chain links TRBV30 with TRBJ2-7; 12 bases are shared with TRBD2. V shed 3 bases and J 0 bases; nucleotides not matched to a gene: 3. This CDR3 region has 15 residues. CDR1 is GTSNPN and CDR2 is SVGIG in the germline V gene (reference sequence). The CDR3 spells CAWRRTSGVSYEQYF. Here the CDR3 DNA reads TGTGCCTGGAGGCGGACTAGCGGGGTCTCCTACGAGCAGTACTTC.

The gene calls are TRBV6-5 and TRBJ2-7; D is unresolved. The CDR3 covers 16 residues. The ends were cut back, 0 bases at V and 0 bases at J, with 12 bases in the middle. Germline-derived CDR1 and CDR2 are MNHEY and SVGAGI. CDR3 in DNA: TGTGCCAGCAGTTACTCCCCCAGAGGCAGCTCCTACGAGCAGTACTTC. Amino acid sequence: CASSYSPRGSSYEQYF.

V is TRBV9 and J is TRBJ2-1; TRBD2 might be the D (6 bases). The germline V gene encodes CDR1 SGDLS and CDR2 YYNGEE. The CDR3 covers 16 residues. Between the trimmed V and J ends, which lost 3 bases and 2 bases, there was a span of 15 bases. CDR3 loop: CASSGGVNNPYNEQFF. For the CDR3, the DNA is TGTGCCAGCAGCGGGGGGGTCAACAACCCCTACAATGAGCAGTTCTTC.

V usage is TRBV5-4 and J usage is TRBJ2-5; 12 bases align to TRBD2. Trimming cost V 2 bases and J 3 bases; bases outside gene matches: 2. The CDR3 runs 15 residues. The germline V gene encodes CDR1 SGHNT and CDR2 YYREEE (reference sequence). CDR3 loop: CASSFRTSGEETQYF. Here the CDR3 DNA reads TGTGCCAGCAGCTTCAGGACTAGCGGGGAAGAGACCCAGTACTTC.

This rearrangement joins TRBV7-9 to TRBJ2-5; the D is unclear. The CDR3 consists of 15 residues. Germline values: CDR1 SEHNR, CDR2 FQNEAQ (reference sequence). V lost 1 base, J lost 5 bases, and 14 bases lay in between. The CDR3 DNA follows: TGTGCCAGCAGCTTAGTGGCGGTACCTGGGGAGACCCAGTACTTC. Its protein product is CASSLVAVPGETQYF.

This chain connects TRBV29-1 to TRBJ2-3, with 9 bases lining up with TRBD2. Germline loops: CDR1 SQVTM, CDR2 ANQGSEA. The CDR3 consists of 12 residues. The J segment lost 5 bases and the V segment lost 4 bases, leaving 1 base of the junction unmatched. The DNA of the CDR3 is TGCAGCGTTGCACTAGCGGGAGATACGCAGTATTTT. Translated, it gives CSVALAGDTQYF.

The rearrangement links TRBV7-3 to TRBJ2-1, with 9 bases fitting TRBD2. The CDR3 covers 12 residues. The trim removed 5 bases at V and 15 bases at J, leaving 8 bases unmatched. Germline V gives CDR1 SGHTA, CDR2 FQGTGA. The CDR3 region is CASSRLAGPPFF. The DNA of the CDR3 is TGTGCCAGCAGCAGGCTAGCGGGACCCCCGTTCTTC.

V usage is TRBV4-1 and J usage is TRBJ1-5, with D possibly being TRBD1 (5 bases). This CDR3 has 16 residues. The germline CDR1 and CDR2 sequences are MGHRA and YSYEKL. V was clipped by 1 base and J by 4 bases, with 14 bases between them. This CDR3 is CASSQGAGSRNQPQHF. DNA of the CDR3: TGCGCCAGCAGCCAAGGGGCAGGGTCTCGGAATCAGCCCCAGCATTTT.

V gene TRBV11-2 combines with J gene TRBJ2-1, with D perhaps TRBD1 (5 bases). The CDR3 length is 18 residues. Germline CDR1 is SGHAT and CDR2 is FQNNGV. Trimming took 1 base from V and 4 from J, leaving 20 bases between them. The CDR3 nucleotides read TGTGCCAGCAGCTTAGGGAAGGCAGGGCCGGTACAGTACAATGAGCAGTTCTTC. This translates into CASSLGKAGPVQYNEQFF.

The rearrangement joins TRBV29-1 to TRBJ1-5, with D possibly being TRBD1 (5 bases). V was clipped by 7 bases and J by 5 bases, with 12 bases between them. The CDR3 runs to 12 residues. The germline V gene encodes CDR1 SQVTM and CDR2 ANQGSEA. The CDR3 protein is CSGSTGDQPQHF. In nucleotides, the CDR3 is TGCAGCGGTTCAACGGGGGATCAGCCCCAGCATTTT. Full variable domain (outside the CDR3, taken from reference TRBV29-1 and TRBJ1-5): SAVISQKPSRDICQRGTSLTIQCQVDSQVTMMFWYRQQPGQSLTLIATANQGSEATYESGFVIDKFPISRPNLTFSTLTVSNMSPEDSSIYLCSGSTGDQPQHFGDGTRLSIL.

The rearrangement links TRBV7-2 to TRBJ1-2; possible D gene TRBD1, 6 bases. V was clipped by 4 bases and J by 8 bases, with 32 bases between them. The CDR3 covers 19 residues. Germline assignment: CDR1 SGHTA and CDR2 FQGNSA. The CDR3 sequence is CASSYTYNQGSFRNEGYTF. As DNA, the CDR3 is TGTGCCAGCAGCTACACGTATAATCAGGGGAGCTTTAGGAACGAAGGCTACACCTTC.

The rearrangement joins TRBV27 to TRBJ2-7, with 8 positions matching TRBD1. With V trimmed by 5 bases and J by 2 bases, 14 bases remained unmatched. CDR1 and CDR2 from the germline V gene are MNHEY and SMNVEV (reference sequence). The CDR3 is 17 amino acids. In nucleotides, the CDR3 is TGTGCCAGCAGTCCGTATTGGCGGACAGGGAACCCCTACGAGCAGTACTTC. Protein product: CASSPYWRTGNPYEQYF.

The CDR3 region has the DNA TGTGCCAGCAGCGTCGATACGGGACTAAAGGTTGGTGAGCAGTTCTTC. Protein: CASSVDTGLKVGEQFF. This rearrangement joins TRBV7-2 to TRBJ2-1, with 7 bases lining up with TRBD2. The CDR3 spans 16 residues. The V gene's germline CDR1 is SGHTA and CDR2 FQGNSA. The junction had 16 bases not matched to a gene; V was cut back by 5 bases and J by 9 bases.

This clone was seen more than once but under ten times. The V call is TRBV19, the J call TRBJ1-1; the D gene is possibly TRBD1 (5 bases). Germline V gives CDR1 LNHDA, CDR2 SQIVND (reference sequence). Trimming took off 7 bases at V and 3 bases at J, with 12 bases between the two ends. The CDR3 runs 13 residues. DNA for the CDR3: TGTGCCAGTATGGACAATCCTGACACTGAAGCTTTCTTT. Its protein product is CASMDNPDTEAFF.

The chain recombines TRBV4-3 with TRBJ1-5; no clear D. The CDR3 sequence is 15 residues long. Trimming removed 1 base from V and 4 bases from J, with 11 bases in between. Germline loops: CDR1 LGHNA, CDR2 YSLEER. The DNA for the CDR3 is TGCGCCAGCAGCCAAGCCTCCGCGGGAAATCAGCCCCAGCATTTT. This codes for CASSQASAGNQPQHF.

The chain combines TRBV5-1 with TRBJ1-1, with D possibly matching TRBD1 (6 bases). Trimming cost V 1 base and J 1 base, with 11 bases left between them. The CDR3 is 15 amino acids. Germline CDR1 reads SGHRS; CDR2 reads YFSETQ. CDR3 in amino acids: CASSLTGQSNTEAFF. In nucleotides, the CDR3 is TGCGCCAGCAGCTTGACTGGACAGTCGAACACTGAAGCTTTCTTT.

The chain employs TRBV28 and TRBJ1-1; D is possibly TRBD1 (5 bases). This CDR3 has 18 amino acids. Trimming stripped 3 bases from V and 0 bases from J, with 20 bases between. Per germline, CDR1 MDHEN and CDR2 SYDVKM. The CDR3 DNA follows: TGTGCCAGCAGTTTTTGGGCGACAGCCGGTACGTTGAACACTGAAGCTTTCTTT. Its translation: CASSFWATAGTLNTEAFF.

V usage is TRBV6-1 and J usage is TRBJ2-2; possibly TRBD1 for D (6 bases). The CDR3 has 14 amino acids. From germline, CDR1 is MNHNS and CDR2 SASEGT. V lost 10 bases to trimming and J lost 1 base, with 13 bases between them. Here the CDR3 reads CATTTGQNTGELFF. The CDR3 region has the DNA TGTGCCACTACAACGGGACAGAACACCGGGGAGCTGTTTTTT.

This clone turned up a few times. This chain connects TRBV6-1 to TRBJ1-4; 7 bases are a match to TRBD1. The CDR3 is made up of 13 amino acids. V shed 8 bases, J shed 5 bases, and the junction held 5 bases outside the gene matches. Germline CDR1 and CDR2: MNHNS and SASEGT. In nucleotides, the CDR3 is TGTGCCAGCGGGAACAGGGGAAATGAAAAACTGTTTTTT. It is translated as CASGNRGNEKLFF.

The chain carries TRBV2 and TRBJ2-1, with 12 positions matching TRBD2. The CDR3 runs to 15 residues. Germline V gives CDR1 SNHLY, CDR2 FYNNEI. After removal of 4 bases from V and 6 bases from J, the junction contained 4 bases not matched to a gene. CDR3 in DNA: TGTGCCAGCAGTGTGGCTAGCGGGGGGGCCAATGAGCAGTTCTTC. The encoded protein is CASSVASGGANEQFF.

The J gene is TRBJ1-2, the V gene TRBV27; D is uncertain. This CDR3 spans 12 amino acids. Trimming took off 6 bases at V and 6 bases at J, with 11 bases between the two ends. Germline V CDR1 and CDR2: MNHEY, SMNVEV (reference sequence). CDR3 protein: CASSSSGNGYTF. CDR3 nucleotides: TGTGCCAGCAGCTCCTCGGGGAATGGCTACACCTTC.

This clone came up a few times. The rearrangement joins TRBV5-1 to TRBJ1-5; D unresolved. Trimming removed 0 bases from V and 3 bases from J, with 4 bases in between. The CDR3 spans 13 residues. The germline gives CDR1 SGHRS, CDR2 YFSETQ. The CDR3 nucleotides are TGCGCCAGCAGCTTGGGGGCCAATCAGCCCCAGCATTTT. Translating it yields CASSLGANQPQHF. Full variable domain (outside the CDR3, taken from reference TRBV5-1 and TRBJ1-5): KAGVTQTPRYLIKTRGQQVTLSCSPISGHRSVSWYQQTPGQGLQFLFEYFSETQRNKGNFPGRFSGRQFSNSRSEMNVSTLELGDSALYLCASSLGANQPQHFGDGTRLSIL.